These T cell receptor beta chains were read from a single sample in a study of Ad26.COV2.S vaccination and SARS-CoV-2 variants. Profiled with immunoSEQ multiplex PCR; TCRdb holds only in-frame clones, not every one. The sample includes roughly 320,000 clones, 80% to 90% of them seen just once. The material sequenced was peripheral blood, taken in a trial of Ad26.COV2.S vaccine versus placebo. These receptors were collected from a person between 18 and 65 years old who received the Ad26.COV2.S COVID-19 vaccine or a placebo. Both conserved end residues are part of each CDR3. Fields, in order: clone size, J gene, V gene, CDR3 protein. Size is stated for part of the rows, as once, few or many counts, or as a class when the clone is expanded.

>.|TRBJ1-4|TRBV5-1
CASSMQGEGEKLFF
>.|TRBJ1-6|TRBV6-5
CASRSPNSPLHF
>.|TRBJ1-3|TRBV6-5
CASSSPGNTIYF
>.|TRBJ2-1|TRBV5-1
CASSSRTVSSYNEQFF
>.|TRBJ2-7|TRBV5-4
CASSPLGTDEYEQYF
>.|TRBJ1-1|TRBV2
CASSFHPNTEAFF
>.|TRBJ2-7|TRBV4-2
CASSQGLAGAYEQYF
>few|TRBJ2-7|TRBV19
CASSIVQGGEQYF
>.|TRBJ1-2|TRBV3-1/TRBV3-2
CASSQDEGGYTF
>.|TRBJ2-1|TRBV20-1
CSALGGDSQFF
>once|TRBJ1-2|TRBV3-1/TRBV3-2
CASSRGRGYTF
>.|TRBJ1-6|TRBV9
CASTRTENSPLHF
>.|TRBJ2-1|TRBV19
CASSPWTSGANNEQFF
>once|TRBJ2-1|TRBV5-1
CASSTRTSAYNEQFF
>.|TRBJ2-7|TRBV19
CASSSGAAYYEQYF
>few|TRBJ1-5|TRBV18
CASSSDRGTSNQPQHF
>.|TRBJ2-6|TRBV16
CASSQTNSGANVLTF
>.|TRBJ2-3|TRBV15
CATSRGLADSSTDTQYF
>.|TRBJ1-3|TRBV7-9
CASSRSSGNTIYF
>.|TRBJ2-2|TRBV6-2/TRBV6-3
CASSYSRLAGGLNGELFF
>.|TRBJ2-7|TRBV4-1
CASSQGHNEQYF
>.|TRBJ2-7|TRBV12-5
CASGWLNEQYF
>.|TRBJ2-5|TRBV6-5
CASSYGGKETQYF
>.|TRBJ2-3|TRBV6-5
CATGWDNRYF
>.|TRBJ2-1|TRBV19
CASTEIGYNEQFF
>once|TRBJ2-7|TRBV6-5
CASSYEARTYEQYF
>.|TRBJ2-1|TRBV7-2
CASSLLGGLAGTYNEQFF
>.|TRBJ1-1|TRBV7-9
CASTAVGAYEAFF
>.|TRBJ2-1|TRBV9
CASSGGRDNEQFF
>.|TRBJ1-2|TRBV30
CAWSVPGLIYGYTF